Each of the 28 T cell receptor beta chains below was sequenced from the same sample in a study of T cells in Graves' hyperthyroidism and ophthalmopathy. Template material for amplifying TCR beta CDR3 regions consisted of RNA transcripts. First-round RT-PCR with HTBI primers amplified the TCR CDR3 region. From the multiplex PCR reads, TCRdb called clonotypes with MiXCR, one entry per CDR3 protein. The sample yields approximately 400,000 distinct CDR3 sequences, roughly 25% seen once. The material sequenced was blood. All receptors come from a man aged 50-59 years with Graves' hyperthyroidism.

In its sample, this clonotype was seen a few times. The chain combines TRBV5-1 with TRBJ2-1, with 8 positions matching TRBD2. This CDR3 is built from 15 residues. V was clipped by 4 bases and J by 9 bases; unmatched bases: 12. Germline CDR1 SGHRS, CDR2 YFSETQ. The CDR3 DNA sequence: TGCGCCAGCAGCCCTACTAGCGCCGGGGGGGGTGAGCAGTTCTTC. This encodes CASSPTSAGGGEQFF.

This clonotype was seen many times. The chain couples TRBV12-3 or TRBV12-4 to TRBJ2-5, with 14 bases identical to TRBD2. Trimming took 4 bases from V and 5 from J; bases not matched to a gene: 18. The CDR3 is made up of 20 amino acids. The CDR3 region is CASSSTLGTSGSNLRETQYF. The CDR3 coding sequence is TGTGCCAGCAGTTCGACCTTAGGGACTAGCGGGAGTAATCTTAGGGAGACCCAGTACTTC.

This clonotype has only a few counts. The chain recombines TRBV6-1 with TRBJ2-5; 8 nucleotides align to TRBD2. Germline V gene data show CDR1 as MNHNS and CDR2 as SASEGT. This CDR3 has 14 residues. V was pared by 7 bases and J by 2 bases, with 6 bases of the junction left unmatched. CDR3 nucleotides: TGTGCCAGCAACCGACTAGCGCAACAAGAGACCCAGTACTTC. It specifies CASNRLAQQETQYF.

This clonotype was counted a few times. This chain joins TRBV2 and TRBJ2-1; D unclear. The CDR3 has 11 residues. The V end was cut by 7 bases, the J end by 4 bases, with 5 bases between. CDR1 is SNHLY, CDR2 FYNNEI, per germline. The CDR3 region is CASNGYNEQFF. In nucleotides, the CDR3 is TGTGCCAGCAACGGGTACAATGAGCAGTTCTTC.

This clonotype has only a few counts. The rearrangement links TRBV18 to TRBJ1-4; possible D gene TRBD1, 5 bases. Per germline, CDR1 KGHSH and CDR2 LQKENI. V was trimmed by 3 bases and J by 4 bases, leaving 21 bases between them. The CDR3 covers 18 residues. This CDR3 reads CASSPWSWQGTRNEKLFF. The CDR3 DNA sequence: TGTGCCAGCTCACCGTGGAGTTGGCAGGGTACCCGTAATGAAAAACTGTTTTTT.

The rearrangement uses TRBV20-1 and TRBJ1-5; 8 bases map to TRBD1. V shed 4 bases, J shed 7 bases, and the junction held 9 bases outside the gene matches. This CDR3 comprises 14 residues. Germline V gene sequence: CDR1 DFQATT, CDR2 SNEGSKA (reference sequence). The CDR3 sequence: CSATGAGGGQPQHF. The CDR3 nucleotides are TGCAGTGCTACGGGGGCAGGGGGCGGGCAGCCCCAGCATTTT.

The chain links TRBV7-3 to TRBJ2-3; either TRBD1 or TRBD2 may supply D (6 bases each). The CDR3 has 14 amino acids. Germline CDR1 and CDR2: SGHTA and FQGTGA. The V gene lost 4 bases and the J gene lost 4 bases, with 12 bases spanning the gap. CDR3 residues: CASSSIGGADTQYF. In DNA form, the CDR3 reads TGTGCCAGCAGCTCGATCGGGGGCGCAGATACGCAGTATTTT.

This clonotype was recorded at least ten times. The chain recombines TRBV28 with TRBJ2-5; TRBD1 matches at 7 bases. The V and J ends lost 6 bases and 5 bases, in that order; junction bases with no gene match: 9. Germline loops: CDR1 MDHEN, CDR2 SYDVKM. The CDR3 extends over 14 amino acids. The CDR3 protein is CASSPTGLRETQYF. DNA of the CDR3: TGTGCCAGCAGCCCGACAGGGCTCAGGGAGACCCAGTACTTC.

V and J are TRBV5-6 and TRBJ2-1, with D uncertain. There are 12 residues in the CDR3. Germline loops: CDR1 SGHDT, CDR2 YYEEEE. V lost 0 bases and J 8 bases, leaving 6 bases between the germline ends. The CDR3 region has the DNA TGTGCCAGCAGCTTGGCCCTCGATGAGCAGTTCTTC. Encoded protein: CASSLALDEQFF.

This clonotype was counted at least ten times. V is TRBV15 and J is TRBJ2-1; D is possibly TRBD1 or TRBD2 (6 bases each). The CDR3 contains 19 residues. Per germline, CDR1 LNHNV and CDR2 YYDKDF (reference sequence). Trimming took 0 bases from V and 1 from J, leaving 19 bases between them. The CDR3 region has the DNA TGTGCCACCAGCAGAGATCCGATGTTAGGGGGGCAGTCCTACAATGAGCAGTTCTTC. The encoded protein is CATSRDPMLGGQSYNEQFF.

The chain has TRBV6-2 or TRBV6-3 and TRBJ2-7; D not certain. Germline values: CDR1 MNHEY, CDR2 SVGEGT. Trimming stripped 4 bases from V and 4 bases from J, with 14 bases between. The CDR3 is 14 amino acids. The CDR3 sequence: CASSSELSPYEQYF. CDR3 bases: TGTGCCAGCAGTTCGGAGTTATCCCCTTACGAGCAGTACTTC.

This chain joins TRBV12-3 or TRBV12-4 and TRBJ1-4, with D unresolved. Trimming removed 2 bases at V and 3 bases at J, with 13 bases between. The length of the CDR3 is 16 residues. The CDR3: CASSLKRGRANEKLFF. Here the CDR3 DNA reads TGTGCCAGCAGTTTAAAACGAGGGAGGGCTAATGAAAAACTGTTTTTT.

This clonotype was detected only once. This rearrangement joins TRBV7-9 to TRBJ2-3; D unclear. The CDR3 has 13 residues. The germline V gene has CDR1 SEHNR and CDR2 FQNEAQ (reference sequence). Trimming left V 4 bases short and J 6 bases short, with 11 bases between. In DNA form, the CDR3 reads TGTGCCAGCAGCTCATCCCGTAGGGATACGCAGTATTTT. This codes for CASSSSRRDTQYF.

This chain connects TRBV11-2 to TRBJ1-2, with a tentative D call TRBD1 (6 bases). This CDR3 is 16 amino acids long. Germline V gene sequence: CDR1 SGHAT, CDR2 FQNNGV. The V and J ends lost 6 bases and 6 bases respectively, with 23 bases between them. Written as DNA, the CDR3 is TGTGCCAGCAGGCGCAATACCAGGGGCCCCTCCAATGGCTACACCTTC. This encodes CASRRNTRGPSNGYTF.

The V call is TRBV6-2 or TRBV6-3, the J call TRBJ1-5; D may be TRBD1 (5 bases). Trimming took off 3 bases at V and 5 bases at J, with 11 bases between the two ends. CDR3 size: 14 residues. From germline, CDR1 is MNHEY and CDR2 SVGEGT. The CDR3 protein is CASSYGAGHQPQHF. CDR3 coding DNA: TGTGCCAGCAGTTATGGGGCAGGGCATCAGCCCCAGCATTTT.

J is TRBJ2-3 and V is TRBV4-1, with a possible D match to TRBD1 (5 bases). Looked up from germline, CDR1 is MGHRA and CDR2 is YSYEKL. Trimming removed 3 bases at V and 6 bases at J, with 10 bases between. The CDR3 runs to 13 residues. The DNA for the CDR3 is TGCGCCAGCAGCCAGATGAAGGGGGATACGCAGTATTTT. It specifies CASSQMKGDTQYF.

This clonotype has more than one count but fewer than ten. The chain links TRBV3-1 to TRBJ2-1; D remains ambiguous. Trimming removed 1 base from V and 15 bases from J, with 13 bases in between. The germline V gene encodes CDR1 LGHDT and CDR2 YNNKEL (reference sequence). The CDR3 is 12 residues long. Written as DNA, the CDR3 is TGTGCCAGCAGCCAAGGAACCTCCGAGTGGTTCTTC. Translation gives CASSQGTSEWFF.

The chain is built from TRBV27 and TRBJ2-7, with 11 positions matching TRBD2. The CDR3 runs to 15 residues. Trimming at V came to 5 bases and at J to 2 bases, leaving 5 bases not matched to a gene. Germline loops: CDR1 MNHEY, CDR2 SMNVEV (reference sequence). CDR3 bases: TGTGCCAGCAGTCCGATAGCGGGAGGGACCTACGAGCAGTACTTC. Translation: CASSPIAGGTYEQYF.

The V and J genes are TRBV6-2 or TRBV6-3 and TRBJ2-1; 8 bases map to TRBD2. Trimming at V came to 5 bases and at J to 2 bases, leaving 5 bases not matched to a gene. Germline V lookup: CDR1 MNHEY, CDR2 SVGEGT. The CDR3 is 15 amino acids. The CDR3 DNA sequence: TGTGCCAGCAGTAACTTAGCGGGAACCTACAATGAGCAGTTCTTC. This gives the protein CASSNLAGTYNEQFF.

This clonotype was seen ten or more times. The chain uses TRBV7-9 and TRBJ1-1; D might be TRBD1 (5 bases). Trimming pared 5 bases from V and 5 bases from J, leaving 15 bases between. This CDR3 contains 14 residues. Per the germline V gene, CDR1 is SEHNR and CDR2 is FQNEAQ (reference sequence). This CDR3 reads CASSGGIRRTEAFF. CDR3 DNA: TGTGCCAGCAGCGGGGGAATTCGTCGGACTGAAGCTTTCTTT.

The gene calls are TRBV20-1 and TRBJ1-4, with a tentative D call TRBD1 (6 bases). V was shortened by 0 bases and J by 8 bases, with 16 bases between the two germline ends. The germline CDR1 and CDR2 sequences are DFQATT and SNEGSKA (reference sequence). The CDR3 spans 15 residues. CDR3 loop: CSARDPGGGPEKLFF. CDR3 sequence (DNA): TGCAGTGCTAGAGATCCAGGAGGGGGACCGGAAAAACTGTTTTTT.

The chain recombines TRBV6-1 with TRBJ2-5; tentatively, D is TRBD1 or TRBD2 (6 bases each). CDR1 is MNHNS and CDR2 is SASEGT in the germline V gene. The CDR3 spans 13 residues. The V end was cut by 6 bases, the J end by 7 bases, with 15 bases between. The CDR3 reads CASRLGHGGTQYF. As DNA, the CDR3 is TGTGCCAGCAGGCTGGGACACGGGGGGACCCAGTACTTC.

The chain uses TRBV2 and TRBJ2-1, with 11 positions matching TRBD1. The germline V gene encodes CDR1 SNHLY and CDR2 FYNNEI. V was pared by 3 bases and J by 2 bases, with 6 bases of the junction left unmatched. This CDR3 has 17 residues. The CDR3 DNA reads TGTGCCAGCAGTGACTCGAGGACAGGGGGCGCCTACAATGAGCAGTTCTTC. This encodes CASSDSRTGGAYNEQFF.

The CDR3 here is CASSSSLQGSSYNEQFF. The CDR3 DNA sequence: TGTGCCAGCAGCTCCTCCCTACAGGGGAGCTCCTACAATGAGCAGTTCTTC. The rearrangement links TRBV5-5 to TRBJ2-1; TRBD1 matches at 7 bases. This CDR3 is 17 amino acids long. Germline CDR1 and CDR2: SGHKS and YYEKEE (reference sequence). V gave up 3 bases and J gave up 0 bases; unmatched junction bases: 9.

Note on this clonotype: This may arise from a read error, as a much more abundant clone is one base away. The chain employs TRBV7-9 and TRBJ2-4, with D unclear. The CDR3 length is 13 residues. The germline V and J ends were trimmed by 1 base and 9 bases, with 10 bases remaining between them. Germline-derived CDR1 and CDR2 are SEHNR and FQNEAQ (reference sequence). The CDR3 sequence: CASSLGAESIQYF. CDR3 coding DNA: TGTGCCAGCAGCTTAGGGGCAGAAAGCATTCAGTACTTC. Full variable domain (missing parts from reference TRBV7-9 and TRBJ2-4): DTGVSQNPRHKITKRGQNVTFRCDPISEHNRLYWYRQTLGQGPEFLTYFQNEAQLEKSRLLSDRFSAERPKGSFSTLEIQRTEQGDSAMYLCASSLGAESIQYFGAGTRLSVL.

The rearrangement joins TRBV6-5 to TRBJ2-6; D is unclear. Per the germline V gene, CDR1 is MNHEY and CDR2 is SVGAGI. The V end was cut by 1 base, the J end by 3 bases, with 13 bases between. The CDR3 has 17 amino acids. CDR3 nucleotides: TGTGCCAGCAGTTACTTCGGGCCCGTTGGTGGGGCCAACGTCCTGACTTTC. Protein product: CASSYFGPVGGANVLTF.

CDR3 sequence: CASSQAPAYNEQFF. The CDR3 DNA is TGTGCCAGCAGCCAAGCCCCAGCATACAATGAGCAGTTCTTC. V usage is TRBV3-1 and J usage is TRBJ2-1; D is unresolved. The CDR3 length is 14 residues. Trimming removed 1 base at V and 4 bases at J, with 8 bases between. Germline CDR1 is LGHDT and CDR2 is YNNKEL (reference sequence).

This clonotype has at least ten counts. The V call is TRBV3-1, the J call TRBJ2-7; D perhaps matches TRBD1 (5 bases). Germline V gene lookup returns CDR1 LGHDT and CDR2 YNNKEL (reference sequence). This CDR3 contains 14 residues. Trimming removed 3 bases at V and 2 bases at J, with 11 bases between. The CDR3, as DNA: TGTGCCAGCAGCCATACCGGACAACCCTACGAGCAGTACTTC. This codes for CASSHTGQPYEQYF.